Following are 13 T cell receptor beta chains from one sample sequenced in a study of Ad26.COV2.S vaccination and SARS-CoV-2 variants. Here immunoSEQ multiplex PCR was the method, and the copy in TCRdb shows in-frame clones only, minus some. The data hold about 350,000 clones, with about 86% observed a single time. The treatment was: over 15 received Ad26.COV2.S at low or high dose, single or two shots; 5 received placebo; per-sample allocation not given. The study sampled participants on day 63 after the first vaccine or placebo injection. The sample consisted of peripheral blood, taken in a trial of Ad26.COV2.S vaccine versus placebo. The receptor source for this set is a person aged 18-65 years who received the Ad26.COV2.S COVID-19 vaccine or a placebo.

The V and J genes are TRBV28 and TRBJ2-5; either TRBD1 or TRBD2 may supply D (6 bases each). Germline V gene sequence: CDR1 MDHEN, CDR2 SYDVKM. Trimming took off 5 bases at V and 5 bases at J, with 18 bases between the two ends. The CDR3 runs to 15 residues. DNA of the CDR3: TGTGCCAGCAGTCCGCAGAAGGGGGGCCGGGAGACCCAGTACTTC. Translation gives CASSPQKGGRETQYF.

The J gene is TRBJ2-3, the V gene TRBV18; 9 bases map to TRBD2. J was trimmed by 1 base and V by 3 bases; bases with no gene match: 8. The CDR3 totals 17 residues. Germline V gives CDR1 KGHSH, CDR2 LQKENI. CDR3 amino acids: CASSPSLREGGTDTQYF. The CDR3 coding sequence is TGTGCCAGCTCACCTTCTCTGCGGGAGGGGGGCACAGATACGCAGTATTTT.

This chain links TRBV4-1 with TRBJ2-4, with unresolved D. CDR3 length: 15 amino acids. The germline CDR1 and CDR2 sequences are MGHRA and YSYEKL. Trimming pared 0 bases from V and 7 bases from J, leaving 13 bases between. DNA of the CDR3: TGCGCCAGCAGCCAAGATCGGGCCTTGGGGAACATTCAGTACTTC. It yields the protein CASSQDRALGNIQYF.

The chain recombines TRBV7-2 with TRBJ2-1; TRBD1 is a possible D gene (6 bases). V dropped 1 base and J dropped 8 bases, with 21 bases sitting between them. The CDR3 loop spans 17 amino acids. Germline V CDR1 and CDR2: SGHTA, FQGNSA. CDR3 residues: CASSLVGSAGVYHEQFF. The CDR3 DNA reads as TGTGCCAGCAGCTTAGTAGGTTCGGCAGGGGTATACCATGAGCAGTTCTTC.

The gene calls are TRBV2 and TRBJ1-5; D gene ambiguous. Germline lookup yields CDR1 SNHLY and CDR2 FYNNEI. This CDR3 region has 15 residues. The V end was cut by 1 base, the J end by 2 bases, with 9 bases between. In DNA form, the CDR3 reads TGTGCCAGCAGTGAAGACTGGCAGGGCAATCAGCCCCAGCATTTT. Translated, it gives CASSEDWQGNQPQHF.

This chain uses TRBV10-3 with TRBJ2-7; D perhaps matches TRBD2 (6 bases). The CDR3 runs to 13 residues. V was pared by 8 bases and J by 6 bases, with 17 bases between. Per germline, CDR1 ENHRY and CDR2 SYGVKD. The CDR3 region is CAIVIGQGGEQYF. In DNA form, the CDR3 reads TGTGCCATCGTCATTGGGCAGGGAGGCGAGCAGTACTTC.

The rearrangement uses TRBV19 and TRBJ1-5; D might be TRBD1 (5 bases). This CDR3 region has 16 residues. CDR1 LNHDA and CDR2 SQIVND come from the germline V gene (reference sequence). V gave up 8 bases and J gave up 0 bases, with 17 bases separating them. The chain's CDR3 is CASGDRGRHSNQPQHF. CDR3 DNA: TGTGCCAGTGGGGATCGGGGGAGGCATAGCAATCAGCCCCAGCATTTT.

As concerns this clone: Other DNA sequences in this sample translate to the same CDR3. The chain uses TRBV24-1 and TRBJ2-2, with D unclear. Germline CDR1 reads KGHDR; CDR2 reads SFDVKD. CDR3 length: 14 amino acids. Trimming removed 0 bases from V and 1 base from J, with 2 bases in between. CDR3 protein: CATSDLGNTGELFF. The CDR3 bases are TGTGCCACCAGTGATTTGGGGAACACCGGGGAGCTGTTTTTT.

A few counts support this clone. The chain uses TRBV4-1 and TRBJ1-3; maybe TRBD1 (6 bases). The CDR3 has 17 residues. The germline CDR1 and CDR2 sequences are MGHRA and YSYEKL. Deletions cut 1 base from V and 3 bases from J, with 16 bases between. The CDR3 sequence: CASSQGRTEGFGNTIYF. The CDR3 DNA reads as TGCGCCAGCAGCCAAGGGAGGACAGAGGGGTTTGGAAACACCATATATTTT.

The V call is TRBV6-4, the J call TRBJ2-3, with a possible D match to TRBD2 (5 bases). V was trimmed by 6 bases and J by 6 bases, leaving 22 bases between them. Per germline, CDR1 MRHNA and CDR2 SNTAGT. This CDR3 has 16 residues. CDR3 coding DNA: TGTGCCAGCAGCCCCGGGGAAGCCCTCCTCGGGGATACGCAGTATTTT. This translates into CASSPGEALLGDTQYF.

This chain uses TRBV23-1 with TRBJ1-4, with 9 bases matching TRBD1. TRBV23-1 is designated an ORF whose function remains uncertain. The J segment lost 8 bases and the V segment lost 2 bases, leaving 6 bases of the junction unmatched. CDR3 size: 15 residues. The CDR3 DNA reads as TGCGCCAGCAGTCAAGGACAGGGGTTTGGAGAAAAACTGTTTTTT. Its translation is CASSQGQGFGEKLFF.

The chain uses TRBV27 and TRBJ2-1; TRBD2 aligns across 7 bases. CDR3 size: 14 residues. From germline, CDR1 is MNHEY and CDR2 SMNVEV (reference sequence). J lost 6 bases, V lost 3 bases, and 5 bases had no gene match. The CDR3 region is CASSFLSSGNEQFF. As DNA, the CDR3 is TGTGCCAGCAGTTTTCTGTCTAGCGGCAATGAGCAGTTCTTC.

V gene TRBV27 combines with J gene TRBJ1-6, with 7 bases that match TRBD1. The CDR3 sequence is 14 residues long. J gave up 7 bases and V 7 bases, and 7 bases lay outside the gene matches. CDR1 is MNHEY, CDR2 SMNVEV, per germline (reference sequence). The CDR3 loop is CASNLQGLNSPLHF. The CDR3 DNA reads TGTGCCAGCAACTTACAGGGGTTAAATTCACCCCTCCACTTT.